Listed below are T cell receptor beta chains from one sample, sequenced in a study of Ad26.COV2.S vaccination and SARS-CoV-2 variants. The protocol was immunoSEQ multiplex PCR, while the TCRdb copy is restricted to in-frame clones and leaves out a portion. Counted here are approximately 350,000 clones, roughly 80% occurring once; the ten biggest clones make up approximately 7%. This specimen was peripheral blood, taken in a trial of Ad26.COV2.S vaccine versus placebo. The receptors were gathered from a person between 18 and 65 years old who received the Ad26.COV2.S COVID-19 vaccine or a placebo. Both conserved end residues are part of each CDR3. Fields, in order: D gene, CDR3 length, J gene, clone size, V gene, CDR3 DNA, CDR3 protein. A D gene is named only where the DNA matches it firmly. Not every row has a clone size; where given, it reads once, few, many or a size class.

-,13,TRBJ1-2,-,TRBV27,TGTGCCAGCAGTTTATCCCTGCGCCTGGGCTACACCTTC,CASSLSLRLGYTF
-,16,TRBJ2-2,-,TRBV19,TGTGCCAGTAGTATAGGTGCCGCCGGGCGCACCGGGGAGCTGTTTTTT,CASSIGAAGRTGELFF
-,14,TRBJ1-3,-,TRBV7-9,TGTGCCAGCAGCTTAGCAGGTCCCCCATACACCATATATTTT,CASSLAGPPYTIYF
-,13,TRBJ2-7,-,TRBV12-3/TRBV12-4,TGTGCCAGCAGTTTAGCGTGGCAGTACGAGCAGTACTTC,CASSLAWQYEQYF
-,15,TRBJ2-1,-,TRBV7-2,TGTGCCAGCAGCTTAACGACTAGTAGGTACAATGAGCAGTTCTTC,CASSLTTSRYNEQFF
-,11,TRBJ1-2,-,TRBV20-1,TGCAGTGCTGAGACAGTTCCTCTCCTGGCCTTC,CSAETVPLLAF
TRBD1,13,TRBJ1-2,-,TRBV5-4,TGTGCCAGCAGCGTACAGGGGACAGATGGCTACACCTTC,CASSVQGTDGYTF
-,14,TRBJ2-7,-,TRBV5-8,TGTGCCAGCAGCTTGTCAGGGAACGATTACGAGCAGTACTTC,CASSLSGNDYEQYF
-,13,TRBJ1-2,-,TRBV7-2,TGTGCCAGCAGCTTAGGCGTGGCTTATGGCTACACCTTC,CASSLGVAYGYTF
-,12,TRBJ1-1,-,TRBV2,TGTGCCAGTGGTCGAATGAGGGGGGAAGCTTTCTTT,CASGRMRGEAFF
TRBD2,16,TRBJ2-7,once,TRBV13,TGTGCCAGCAGCCTAATGACCGGACTAGCGGGATACGAGCAGTACTTC,CASSLMTGLAGYEQYF
TRBD2,15,TRBJ2-1,-,TRBV9,TGTGCCAGCAGCGTAGGCGGGAGTCCTAACAATGAGCAGTTCTTC,CASSVGGSPNNEQFF
-,13,TRBJ2-5,-,TRBV19,TGTGCCAGTTTGAGCCAGGGGTCGAGTACCCAGTACTTC,CASLSQGSSTQYF
TRBD1,17,TRBJ2-3,-,TRBV5-6,TGTGCCAGCAGCCCCCGTAGGGAGACAGGGAATTTTAATACGCAGTATTTT,CASSPRRETGNFNTQYF
-,14,TRBJ1-1,-,TRBV11-3,TGTGCCAGCAGCTCACAGACAGGGAACACTGAAGCTTTCTTT,CASSSQTGNTEAFF